The 5 T cell receptor beta chains in this list originate from one sample, sequenced in a study of OX40 agonist ivuxolimab in advanced cancers. TCRdb keeps only in-frame clones here, not all; method: immunoSEQ multiplex PCR. This table holds just over 60,000 clones, approximately 89% found once. Sequencing was performed on CD4+ or CD8+ T cells sorted from blood, taken in a trial of the OX40 agonist ivuxolimab. All receptors derive from an adult with an advanced solid tumor such as melanoma, head and neck, liver or kidney cancer.

The rearrangement links TRBV5-1 to TRBJ1-1; TRBD1 matches at 10 bases. The CDR3 runs 14 residues. Trimming cost V 6 bases and J 3 bases; bases outside gene matches: 5. Germline loops: CDR1 SGHRS, CDR2 YFSETQ. The CDR3 bases are TGCGCCAGCACGGAGGGGACAGGGGACACTGAAGCTTTCTTT. Translated, it gives CASTEGTGDTEAFF.

The V call is TRBV5-1, the J call TRBJ2-1; 13 bases line up with TRBD2. The CDR3 is made up of 15 amino acids. V was pared by 4 bases and J by 4 bases, with 2 bases of the junction left unmatched. The V gene's germline CDR1 is SGHRS and CDR2 YFSETQ. CDR3 sequence: CASSGLAGAYNEQFF. The CDR3 nucleotides are TGCGCCAGCAGCGGACTAGCGGGAGCATACAATGAGCAGTTCTTC.

This chain uses TRBV19 with TRBJ2-2, with 8 positions matching TRBD2. Germline V gene data show CDR1 as LNHDA and CDR2 as SQIVND (reference sequence). With V trimmed by 5 bases and J by 7 bases, 12 bases remained unmatched. CDR3 length: 16 residues. The CDR3 protein is CASSHPRGGRDGELFF. CDR3 coding DNA: TGTGCCAGTAGTCACCCACGCGGGGGGCGCGACGGGGAGCTGTTTTTT.

CDR3 amino acids: CASRRGLADVSTDTQYF. The DNA for the CDR3 is TGTGCCAGCAGACGCGGACTGGCCGATGTTAGCACAGATACGCAGTATTTT. The chain uses TRBV5-5 and TRBJ2-3, with D possibly being TRBD2 (5 bases). V lost 5 bases and J lost 0, with 19 bases in between. The germline gives CDR1 SGHKS, CDR2 YYEKEE (reference sequence). The CDR3 has 17 amino acids.

The rearrangement uses TRBV5-6 and TRBJ2-1; D is possibly TRBD1 (6 bases). CDR1 is SGHDT and CDR2 is YYEEEE in the germline V gene. The CDR3 consists of 19 residues. Trimming removed 6 bases at V and 0 bases at J, with 25 bases between. This chain's CDR3 is CASTPDRSATFSSYNEQFF. For the CDR3, the DNA is TGTGCCAGCACCCCGGACAGAAGCGCCACCTTTAGCTCCTACAATGAGCAGTTCTTC.